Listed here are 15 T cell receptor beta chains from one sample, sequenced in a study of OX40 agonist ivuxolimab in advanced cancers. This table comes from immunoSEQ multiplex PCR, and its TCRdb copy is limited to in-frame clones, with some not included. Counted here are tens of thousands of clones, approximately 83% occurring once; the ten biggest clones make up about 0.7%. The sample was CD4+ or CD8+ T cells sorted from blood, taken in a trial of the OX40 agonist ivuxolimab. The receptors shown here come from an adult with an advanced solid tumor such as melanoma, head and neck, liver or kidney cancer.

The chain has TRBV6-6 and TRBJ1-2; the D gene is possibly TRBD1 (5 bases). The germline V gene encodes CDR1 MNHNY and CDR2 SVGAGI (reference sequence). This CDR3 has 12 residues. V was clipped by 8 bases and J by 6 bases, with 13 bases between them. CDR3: CASYTGGDGYTF. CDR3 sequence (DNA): TGTGCCAGCTATACGGGGGGGGATGGCTACACCTTC.

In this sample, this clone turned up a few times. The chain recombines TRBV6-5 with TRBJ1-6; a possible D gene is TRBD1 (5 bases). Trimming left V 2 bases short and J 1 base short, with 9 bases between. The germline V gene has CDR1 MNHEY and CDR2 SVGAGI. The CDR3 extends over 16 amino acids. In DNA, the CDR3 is TGTGCCAGCAGTTACCGGGGGATTTCCTATAATTCACCCCTCCACTTT. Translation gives CASSYRGISYNSPLHF.

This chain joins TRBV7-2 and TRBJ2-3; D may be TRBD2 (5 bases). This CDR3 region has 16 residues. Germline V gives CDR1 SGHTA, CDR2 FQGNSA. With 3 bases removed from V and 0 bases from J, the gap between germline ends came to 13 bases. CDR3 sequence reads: CASSLTPGISTDTQYF. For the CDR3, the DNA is TGTGCCAGCAGCTTGACCCCGGGGATTAGCACAGATACGCAGTATTTT. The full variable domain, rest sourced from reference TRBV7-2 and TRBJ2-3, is GAGVSQSPSNKVTEKGKDVELRCDPISGHTALYWYRQSLGQGLEFLIYFQGNSAPDKSGLPSDRFSAERTGGSVSTLTIQRTQQEDSAVYLCASSLTPGISTDTQYFGPGTRLTVL.

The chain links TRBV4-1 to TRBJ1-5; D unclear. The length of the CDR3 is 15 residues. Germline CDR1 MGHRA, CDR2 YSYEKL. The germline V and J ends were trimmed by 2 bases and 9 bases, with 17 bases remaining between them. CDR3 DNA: TGCGCCAGCAGCCAATTTGGGAAAGCTTGGTGGCCCCAGCATTTT. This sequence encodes CASSQFGKAWWPQHF.

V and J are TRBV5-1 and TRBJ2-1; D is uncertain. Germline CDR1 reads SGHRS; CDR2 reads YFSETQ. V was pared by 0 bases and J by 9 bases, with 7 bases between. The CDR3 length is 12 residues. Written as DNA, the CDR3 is TGCGCCAGCAGCTTGGATCTCGTTGAGCAGTTCTTC. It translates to CASSLDLVEQFF.

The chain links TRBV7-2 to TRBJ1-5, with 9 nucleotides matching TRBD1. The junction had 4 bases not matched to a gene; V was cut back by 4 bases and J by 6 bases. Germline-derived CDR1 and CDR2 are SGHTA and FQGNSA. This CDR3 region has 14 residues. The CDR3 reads CASSSGQGFQPQHF. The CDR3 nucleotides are TGTGCCAGCAGCTCTGGACAGGGGTTTCAGCCCCAGCATTTT.

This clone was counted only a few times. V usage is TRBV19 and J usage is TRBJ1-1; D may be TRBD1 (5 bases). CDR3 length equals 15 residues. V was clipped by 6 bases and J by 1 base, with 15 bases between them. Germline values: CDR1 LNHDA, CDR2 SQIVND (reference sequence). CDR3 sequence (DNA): TGTGCCAGTAGGACCTCAGGGTCGGGGAACACTGAAGCTTTCTTT. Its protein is CASRTSGSGNTEAFF.

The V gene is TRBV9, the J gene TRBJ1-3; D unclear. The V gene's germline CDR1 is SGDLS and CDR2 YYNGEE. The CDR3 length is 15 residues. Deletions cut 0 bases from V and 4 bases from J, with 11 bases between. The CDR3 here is CASSVVSGLGNTIYF. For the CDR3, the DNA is TGTGCCAGCAGCGTAGTTTCGGGCCTGGGAAACACCATATATTTT.

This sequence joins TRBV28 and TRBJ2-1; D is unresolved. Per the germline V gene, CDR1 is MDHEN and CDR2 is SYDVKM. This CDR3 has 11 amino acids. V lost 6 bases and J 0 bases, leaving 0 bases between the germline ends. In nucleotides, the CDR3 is TGTGCCAGCAGCTCCTACAATGAGCAGTTCTTC. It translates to CASSSYNEQFF. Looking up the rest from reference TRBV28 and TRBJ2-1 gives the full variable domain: DVKVTQSSRYLVKRTGEKVFLECVQDMDHENMFWYRQDPGLGLRLIYFSYDVKMKEKGDIPEGYSVSREKKERFSLILESASTNQTSMYLCASSSYNEQFFGPGTRLTVL.

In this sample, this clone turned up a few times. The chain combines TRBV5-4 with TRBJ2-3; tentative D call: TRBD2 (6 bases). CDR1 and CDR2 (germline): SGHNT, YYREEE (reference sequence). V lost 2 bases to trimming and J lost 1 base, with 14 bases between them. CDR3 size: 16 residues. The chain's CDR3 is CASSFLGGGGTDTQYF. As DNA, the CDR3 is TGTGCCAGCAGCTTCCTCGGGGGTGGGGGCACAGATACGCAGTATTTT.

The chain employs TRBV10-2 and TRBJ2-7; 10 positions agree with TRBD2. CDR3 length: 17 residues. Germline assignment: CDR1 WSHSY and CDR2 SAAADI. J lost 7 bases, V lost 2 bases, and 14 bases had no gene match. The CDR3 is CASSEPIGLADLGEQYF. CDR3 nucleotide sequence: TGCGCCAGCAGTGAGCCTATAGGACTAGCGGACCTGGGGGAGCAGTACTTC.

CDR3 region: CASKLETTEAFF. The CDR3 nucleotides are TGTGCCAGCAAACTGGAGACCACTGAAGCTTTCTTT. The rearrangement uses TRBV28 and TRBJ1-1; D is uncertain. Trimming cost V 7 bases and J 4 bases, with 10 bases left between them. The CDR3 consists of 12 residues. CDR1 is MDHEN and CDR2 is SYDVKM in the germline V gene.

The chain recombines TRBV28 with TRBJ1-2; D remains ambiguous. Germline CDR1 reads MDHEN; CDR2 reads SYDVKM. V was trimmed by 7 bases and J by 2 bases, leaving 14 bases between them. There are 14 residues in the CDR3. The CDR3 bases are TGTGCCAGCACAGTTTCTCACGGAAACTATGGCTACACCTTC. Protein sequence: CASTVSHGNYGYTF.

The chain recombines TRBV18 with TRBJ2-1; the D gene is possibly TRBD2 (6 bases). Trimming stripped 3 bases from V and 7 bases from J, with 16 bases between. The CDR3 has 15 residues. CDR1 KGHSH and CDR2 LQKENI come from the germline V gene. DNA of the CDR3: TGTGCCAGCTCACCGGTCACTACTAGCCTAAATGAGCAGTTCTTC. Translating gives CASSPVTTSLNEQFF.

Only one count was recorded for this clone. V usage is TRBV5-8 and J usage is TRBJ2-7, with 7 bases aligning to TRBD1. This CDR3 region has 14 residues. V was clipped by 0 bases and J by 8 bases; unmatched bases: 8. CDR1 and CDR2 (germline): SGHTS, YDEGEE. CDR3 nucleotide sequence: TGTGCCAGCAGCTTGGAGCCGACAGGGAACAAGCAGTACTTC. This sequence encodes CASSLEPTGNKQYF.